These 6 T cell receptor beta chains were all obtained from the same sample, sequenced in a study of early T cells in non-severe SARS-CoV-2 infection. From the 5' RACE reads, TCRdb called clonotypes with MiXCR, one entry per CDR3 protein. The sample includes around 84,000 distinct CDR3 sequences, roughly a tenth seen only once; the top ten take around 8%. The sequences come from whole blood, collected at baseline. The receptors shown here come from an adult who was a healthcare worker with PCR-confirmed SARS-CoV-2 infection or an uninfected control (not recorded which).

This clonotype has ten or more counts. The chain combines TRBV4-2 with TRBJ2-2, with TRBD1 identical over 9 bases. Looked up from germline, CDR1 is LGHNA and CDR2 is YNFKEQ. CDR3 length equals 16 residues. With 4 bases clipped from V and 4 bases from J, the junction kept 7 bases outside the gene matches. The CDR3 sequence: CASSPKGTGSTGELFF. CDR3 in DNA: TGTGCCAGCAGCCCAAAGGGGACAGGGTCCACCGGGGAGCTGTTTTTT.

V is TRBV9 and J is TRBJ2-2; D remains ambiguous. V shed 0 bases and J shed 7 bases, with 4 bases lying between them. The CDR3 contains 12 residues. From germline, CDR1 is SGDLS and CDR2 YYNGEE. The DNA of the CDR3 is TGTGCCAGCAGCGTAGGGGGCGGGGAGCTGTTTTTT. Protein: CASSVGGGELFF. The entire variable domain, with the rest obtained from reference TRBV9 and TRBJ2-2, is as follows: DSGVTQTPKHLITATGQRVTLRCSPRSGDLSVYWYQQSLDQGLQFLIQYYNGEERAKGNILERFSAQQFPDLHSELNLSSLELGDSALYFCASSVGGGELFFGEGSRLTVL.

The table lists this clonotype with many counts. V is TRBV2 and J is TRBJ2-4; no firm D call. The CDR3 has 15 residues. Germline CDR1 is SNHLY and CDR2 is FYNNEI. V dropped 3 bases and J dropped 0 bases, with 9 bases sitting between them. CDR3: CASSDVRLAKNIQYF. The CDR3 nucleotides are TGTGCCAGCAGTGATGTTCGTCTAGCCAAAAACATTCAGTACTTC.

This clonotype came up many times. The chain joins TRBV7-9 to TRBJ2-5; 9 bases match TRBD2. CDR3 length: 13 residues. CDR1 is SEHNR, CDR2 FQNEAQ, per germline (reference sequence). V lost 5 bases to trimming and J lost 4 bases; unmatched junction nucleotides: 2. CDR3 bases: TGTGCCAGCAGCCCGCGGGGGGGAGAGACCCAGTACTTC. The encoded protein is CASSPRGGETQYF.

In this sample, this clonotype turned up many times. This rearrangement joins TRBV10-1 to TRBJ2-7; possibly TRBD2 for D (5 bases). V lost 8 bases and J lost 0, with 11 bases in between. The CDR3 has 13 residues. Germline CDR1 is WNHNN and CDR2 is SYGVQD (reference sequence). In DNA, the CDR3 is TGCGCCAGCGCGAGAGGGAGCTCCTACGAGCAGTACTTC. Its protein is CASARGSSYEQYF.

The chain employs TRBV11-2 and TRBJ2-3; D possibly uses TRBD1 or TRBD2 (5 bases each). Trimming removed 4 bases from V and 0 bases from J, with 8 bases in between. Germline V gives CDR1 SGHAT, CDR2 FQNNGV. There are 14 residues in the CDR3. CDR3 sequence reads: CASSSGPSTDTQYF. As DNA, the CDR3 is TGTGCCAGCAGCTCGGGACCTAGCACAGATACGCAGTATTTT.